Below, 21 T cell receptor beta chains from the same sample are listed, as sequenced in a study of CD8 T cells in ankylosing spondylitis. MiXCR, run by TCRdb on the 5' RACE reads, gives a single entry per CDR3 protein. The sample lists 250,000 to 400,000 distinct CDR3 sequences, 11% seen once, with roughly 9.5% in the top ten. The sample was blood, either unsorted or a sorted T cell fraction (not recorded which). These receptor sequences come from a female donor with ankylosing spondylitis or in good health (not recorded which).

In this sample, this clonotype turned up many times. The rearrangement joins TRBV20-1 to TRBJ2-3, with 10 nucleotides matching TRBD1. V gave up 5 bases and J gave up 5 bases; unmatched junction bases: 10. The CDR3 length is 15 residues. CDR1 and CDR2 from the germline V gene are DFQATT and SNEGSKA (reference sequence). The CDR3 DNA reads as TGCAGTGCTCCAACCCGCGACAGGGGGCTAGATACGCAGTATTTT. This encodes CSAPTRDRGLDTQYF.

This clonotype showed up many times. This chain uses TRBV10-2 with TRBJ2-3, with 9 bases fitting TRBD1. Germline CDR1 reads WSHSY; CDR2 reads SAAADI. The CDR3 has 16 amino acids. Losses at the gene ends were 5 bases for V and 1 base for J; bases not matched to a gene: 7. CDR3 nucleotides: TGCGCCAGCAGTCAGCGGCGGGACAGGGGCACAGATACGCAGTATTTT. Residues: CASSQRRDRGTDTQYF.

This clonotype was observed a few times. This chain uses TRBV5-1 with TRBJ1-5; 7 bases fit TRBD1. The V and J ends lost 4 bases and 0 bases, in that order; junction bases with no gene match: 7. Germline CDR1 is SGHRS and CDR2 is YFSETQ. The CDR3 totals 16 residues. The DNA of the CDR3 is TGCGCCAGCAGCCCAGGAGGGACAGATAGCAATCAGCCCCAGCATTTT. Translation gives CASSPGGTDSNQPQHF.

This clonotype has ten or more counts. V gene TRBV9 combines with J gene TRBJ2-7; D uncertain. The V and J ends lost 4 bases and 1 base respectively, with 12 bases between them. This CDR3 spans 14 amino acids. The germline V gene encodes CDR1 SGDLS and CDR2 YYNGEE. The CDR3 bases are TGTGCCAGCAGCTCCCAGGACGGGTCCTACGAGCAGTACTTC. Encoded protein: CASSSQDGSYEQYF.

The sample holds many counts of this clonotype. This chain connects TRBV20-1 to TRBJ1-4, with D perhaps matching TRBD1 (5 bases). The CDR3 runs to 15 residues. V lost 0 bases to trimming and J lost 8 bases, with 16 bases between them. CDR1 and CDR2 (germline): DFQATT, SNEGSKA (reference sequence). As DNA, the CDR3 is TGCAGTGCTAGAGATCGGGCAGCAGGGTGGGAAAAACTGTTTTTT. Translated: CSARDRAAGWEKLFF.

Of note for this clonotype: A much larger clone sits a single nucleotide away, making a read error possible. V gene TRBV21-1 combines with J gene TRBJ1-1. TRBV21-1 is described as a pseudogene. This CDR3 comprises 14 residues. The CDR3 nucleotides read TGTGCCAGCAGGAGAGGACTAGCCAGCACTGAAGCTTTCTTT. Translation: CASRRGLASTEAFF.

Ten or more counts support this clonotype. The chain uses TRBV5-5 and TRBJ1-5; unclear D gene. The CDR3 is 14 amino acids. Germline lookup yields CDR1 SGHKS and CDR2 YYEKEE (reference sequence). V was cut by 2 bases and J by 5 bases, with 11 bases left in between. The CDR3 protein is CASSLIVADQPQHF. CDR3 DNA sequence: TGTGCCAGCAGCTTAATCGTAGCCGATCAGCCCCAGCATTTT.

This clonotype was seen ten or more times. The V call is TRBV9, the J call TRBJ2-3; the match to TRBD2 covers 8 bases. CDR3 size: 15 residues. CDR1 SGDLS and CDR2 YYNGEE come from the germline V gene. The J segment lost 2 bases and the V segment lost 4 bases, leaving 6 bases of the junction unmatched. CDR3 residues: CASSPGGSHTDTQYF. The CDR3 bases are TGTGCCAGCAGCCCGGGGGGGTCTCACACAGATACGCAGTATTTT.

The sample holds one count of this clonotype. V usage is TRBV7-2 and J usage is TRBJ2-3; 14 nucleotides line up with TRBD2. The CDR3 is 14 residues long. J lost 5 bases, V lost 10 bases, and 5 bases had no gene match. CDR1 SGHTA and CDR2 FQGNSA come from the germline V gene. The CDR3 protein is CATRLAGGRDTQYF. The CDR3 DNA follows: TGTGCCACGCGACTAGCGGGAGGGCGAGATACGCAGTATTTT.

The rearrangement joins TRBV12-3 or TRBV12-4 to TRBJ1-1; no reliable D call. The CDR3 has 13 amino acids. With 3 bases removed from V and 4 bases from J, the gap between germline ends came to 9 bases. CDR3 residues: CASSFMGSTEAFF. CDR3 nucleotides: TGTGCCAGCAGTTTTATGGGTAGCACTGAAGCTTTCTTT.

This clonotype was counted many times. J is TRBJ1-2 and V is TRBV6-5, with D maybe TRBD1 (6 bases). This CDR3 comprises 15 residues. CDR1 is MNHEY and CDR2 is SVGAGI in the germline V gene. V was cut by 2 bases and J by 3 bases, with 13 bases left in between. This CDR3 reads CASSYRGGRDYGYTF. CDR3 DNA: TGTGCCAGCAGTTACAGAGGGGGGAGAGACTATGGCTACACCTTC.

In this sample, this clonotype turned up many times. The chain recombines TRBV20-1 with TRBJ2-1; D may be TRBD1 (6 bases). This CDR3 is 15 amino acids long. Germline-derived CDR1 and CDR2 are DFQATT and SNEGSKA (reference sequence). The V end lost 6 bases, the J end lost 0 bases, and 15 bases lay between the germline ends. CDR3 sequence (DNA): TGCAGTGCCGCCCCGGACAGTGCCTCCTACAATGAGCAGTTCTTC. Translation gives CSAAPDSASYNEQFF.

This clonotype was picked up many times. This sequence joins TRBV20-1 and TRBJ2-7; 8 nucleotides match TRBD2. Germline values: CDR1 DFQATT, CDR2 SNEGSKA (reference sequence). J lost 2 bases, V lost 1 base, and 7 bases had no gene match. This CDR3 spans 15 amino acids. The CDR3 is CSARAPSGGTYEQYF. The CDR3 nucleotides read TGCAGTGCTAGAGCCCCGAGCGGGGGAACCTACGAGCAGTACTTC.

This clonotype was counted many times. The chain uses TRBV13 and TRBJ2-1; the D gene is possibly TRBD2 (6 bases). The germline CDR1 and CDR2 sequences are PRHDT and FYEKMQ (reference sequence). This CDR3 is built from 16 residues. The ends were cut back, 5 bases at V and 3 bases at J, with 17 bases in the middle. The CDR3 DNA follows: TGTGCCAGCAGCCTACCCACCGGCGGGATCTACAATGAGCAGTTCTTC. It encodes CASSLPTGGIYNEQFF.

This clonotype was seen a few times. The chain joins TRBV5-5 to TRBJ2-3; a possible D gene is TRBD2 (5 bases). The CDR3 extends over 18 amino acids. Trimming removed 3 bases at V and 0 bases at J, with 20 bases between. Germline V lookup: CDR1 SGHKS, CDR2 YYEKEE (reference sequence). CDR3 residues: CASSSPLTWESSTDTQYF. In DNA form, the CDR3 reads TGTGCCAGCAGCTCTCCCTTGACCTGGGAGTCTAGCACAGATACGCAGTATTTT.

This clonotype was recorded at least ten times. Here the CDR3 DNA reads TGTGCCAGCAGCCAGACGGGGACAGGGTTAGCCAAAAACATTCAGTACTTC. Protein sequence: CASSQTGTGLAKNIQYF. The rearrangement links TRBV7-2 to TRBJ2-4; TRBD1 agrees at 9 bases. Trimming cost V 5 bases and J 0 bases; bases outside gene matches: 8. Per the germline V gene, CDR1 is SGHTA and CDR2 is FQGNSA. This CDR3 comprises 17 residues.

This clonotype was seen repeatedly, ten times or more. CDR3 residues: CASSSGPGYEQYF. CDR3 DNA sequence: TGTGCCAGCAGCTCCGGACCTGGGTACGAGCAGTACTTC. The gene calls are TRBV6-1 and TRBJ2-7, with D unclear. CDR1 is MNHNS, CDR2 SASEGT, per germline. The CDR3 sequence is 13 residues long. Trimming removed 6 bases from V and 4 bases from J, with 13 bases in between.

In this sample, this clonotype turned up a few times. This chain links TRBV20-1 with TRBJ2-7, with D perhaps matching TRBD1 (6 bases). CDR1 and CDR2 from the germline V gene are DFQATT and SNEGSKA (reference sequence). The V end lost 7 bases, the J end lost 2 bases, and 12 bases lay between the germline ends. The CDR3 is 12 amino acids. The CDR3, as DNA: TGCAGTGTTGACAGGTCAGCCTACGAGCAGTACTTC. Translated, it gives CSVDRSAYEQYF.

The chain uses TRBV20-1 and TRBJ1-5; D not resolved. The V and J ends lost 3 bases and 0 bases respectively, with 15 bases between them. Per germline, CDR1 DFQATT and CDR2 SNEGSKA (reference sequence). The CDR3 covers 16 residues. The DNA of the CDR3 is TGCAGTGCTAGTGGTGGCTCCGACTATAGCAATCAGCCCCAGCATTTT. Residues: CSASGGSDYSNQPQHF.

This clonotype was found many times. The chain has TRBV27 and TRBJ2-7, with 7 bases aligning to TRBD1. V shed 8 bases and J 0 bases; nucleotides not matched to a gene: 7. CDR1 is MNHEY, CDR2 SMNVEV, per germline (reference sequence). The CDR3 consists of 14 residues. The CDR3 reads CASSGTEDSYEQYF. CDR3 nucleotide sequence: TGTGCCAGCTCCGGGACAGAGGACTCCTACGAGCAGTACTTC.

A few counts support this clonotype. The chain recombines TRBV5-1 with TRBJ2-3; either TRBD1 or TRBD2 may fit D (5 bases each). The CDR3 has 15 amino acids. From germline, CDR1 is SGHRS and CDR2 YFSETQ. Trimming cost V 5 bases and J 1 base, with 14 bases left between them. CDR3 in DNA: TGCGCCAGCAGGCCCGAGGGGCTCCGCACAGATACGCAGTATTTT. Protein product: CASRPEGLRTDTQYF.